The text below deals with one T cell receptor (beta chain). This clonotype was counted a few times. Its cognate antigen has yet to be identified. It has no much larger one-base neighbor in the sample; base qualities were not kept. Receptor amplification or capture employed 5' RACE. The instrument given in TCRdb is Illumina HiSeq 2500. A second about 7 to 12 cycle PCR used a sample-barcoded 5' primer and a J-beta primer mix. A template-switch 5' adaptor carrying 12 random nucleotides introduced a unique molecular identifier onto each TCR beta cDNA molecule. Each sample yielded at least 3 million CDR3-containing paired-end reads. First-strand cDNA was synthesized from all RNA with the Mint cDNA synthesis kit, primed by a TRBC-specific oligonucleotide. Following uracil-DNA glycosylase treatment, a first 18-cycle PCR with universal primers M1SS and BC2_uni_R was performed on all cDNA. The published analysis was carried out like this. Each sample was normalized by randomly selecting 1 million high-quality reads, each carrying a distinct molecular identifier. Instead of being binned into consensus sequences, reads with shared molecular identifiers were discarded. CDR3 identification, clonotype clustering and error correction used MiTCR with a Q25 quality threshold and the strictest error-elimination algorithm. A nonparametric unseen species model using Euler transformation provided a lower-bound estimate of total TCR beta diversity. TCRdb passed the public sequencing reads through fastp at Q25 and MiXCR, retaining productive beta sequences. CDR3 protein sequences are deduplicated, and each keeps its most common genes and DNA. The V and J calls reflect TCRdb's pipeline rather than the authors' work. The sample records roughly 1.6 million distinct CDR3 sequences, about 35% of which are singletons. The ten largest clonotypes hold around 10% of the sample.

The sample originates from a study of blood T cells in healthy people across ages (dated by TCRdb to the mid-2010s). For the wider study: In model experiments, roughly one uniquely barcoded TCR beta cDNA molecule per two T cells was captured by template switching. To track age-related changes in TCR beta repertoire diversity, the study relied on deep sequencing normalized with unique cDNA molecular identifiers. The donors were split into four age groups: young (average 16 years), middle-aged (39), aged (more than 55) and long-lived (over 75). To avoid experimental bias, donors of different ages were spread randomly across the sequencing lanes. Using the same blood draw, the study looked at two additional independent replicas of 1 million unique cDNA reads for two donors, one aged 18 to 30 and the other aged 80 or older. The research as a whole found: Conclusive comparison of naive and antigen-experienced compartments was prevented by the profiling of bulk unsorted PBMCs. Compared with the aged group, the long-lived group had more naive CD4+ T cells, fewer expanded clones and increased TCR diversity, a pattern suggesting age selection. The percentage of naive T cells measured by flow cytometry correlated strongly with observed TCR beta diversity. Estimates of total diversity based on one million sequenced T cells were considered lower bounds and underestimates. Observed TCR beta diversity per million T cells fell roughly linearly with age, and a significant reduction was already apparent by age around 40. Because donor CMV infection status was unknown, age-related changes in expanded clonotypes were potentially confounded.

The 39 donors, aged 6 to 90 years, were systemically healthy Caucasian individuals from Russia. Around 9.8 milliliters of peripheral blood were collected from each donor into EDTA-treated Vacutainer tubes. Ficoll-Paque density-gradient centrifugation was used to isolate PBMCs, with at least 6.5 million per sample. Total RNA, at least 5 micrograms per sample, was extracted from PBMCs with Trizol reagent. The percentages of naive CD45RAhigh/CD27high T cells were determined by flow cytometry on a PBMC aliquot from every donor. V has 2 bases trimmed and J has 8 bases trimmed; junction bases matching no gene number 8. Its CDR3 holds 16 amino acids, cysteine through phenylalanine. The kept DNA is CDR3 alone, 48 bases in frame from the first base. As encoded in the germline V gene (reference sequence), CDR1 is MNHNY while CDR2 is SVGAGI.

The specimen sequenced was blood. The source of this sequence is a woman aged 25 to 39 in good health. The chain uses TRBV6-6 and TRBJ2-1, with 11 bases aligning to TRBD2. The CDR3 region has the sequence CASSYDPLAGGHEQFF. Read as DNA, the sequence is TGTGCCAGCAGTTACGACCCGCTAGCGGGAGGTCATGAGCAGTTCTTC.